The 15 T cell receptor beta chains in this list originate from one sample, sequenced in a study of T cell responses to AZD1222 COVID-19 vaccine. The data were produced by immunoSEQ multiplex PCR, yet TCRdb's version contains in-frame clones alone and is incomplete. The table records 150,000 or so clones, 70% to 90% of them present only once. Sequenced material: peripheral blood, taken 28 days after the second dose of the MenACWY control vaccine. The receptor source for this set is an adult who received the MenACWY meningococcal vaccine as a control.

This clone was recorded once. The rearrangement joins TRBV29-1 to TRBJ2-5, with D possibly TRBD2 on 6 matching bases. CDR1 and CDR2 (germline): SQVTM, ANQGSEA. CDR3 size: 13 residues. Deletions cut 4 bases from V and 0 bases from J, with 9 bases between. The CDR3 loop is CSVGGEDQETQYF. The CDR3 DNA reads TGCAGCGTTGGAGGGGAGGACCAAGAGACCCAGTACTTC.

The V gene is TRBV29-1, the J gene TRBJ1-2, with TRBD1 matching 7 bases. The germline V gene encodes CDR1 SQVTM and CDR2 ANQGSEA. The CDR3 is 13 residues long. J was trimmed by 3 bases and V by 6 bases; bases with no gene match: 7. The CDR3 region is CSVAAGTDYGYTF. The DNA of the CDR3 is TGCAGCGTCGCCGCTGGGACAGACTATGGCTACACCTTC. Variable domain in full (rest from reference TRBV29-1 and TRBJ1-2): SAVISQKPSRDICQRGTSLTIQCQVDSQVTMMFWYRQQPGQSLTLIATANQGSEATYESGFVIDKFPISRPNLTFSTLTVSNMSPEDSSIYLCSVAAGTDYGYTFGSGTRLTVV.

The rearrangement uses TRBV19 and TRBJ2-5, with 9 bases fitting TRBD1. CDR3 length: 16 residues. Germline values: CDR1 LNHDA, CDR2 SQIVND (reference sequence). The V and J ends lost 4 bases and 5 bases, in that order; junction bases with no gene match: 11. CDR3 region: CASSTPGQGREETQYF. CDR3 in DNA: TGTGCCAGTAGTACACCGGGACAGGGTAGAGAGGAGACCCAGTACTTC.

This clone was recorded only once. The chain employs TRBV7-9 and TRBJ1-5, with 7 nucleotides matching TRBD1. This CDR3 is 15 amino acids long. V dropped 5 bases and J dropped 3; count of bases not matched to a gene: 7. Germline V gene sequence: CDR1 SEHNR, CDR2 FQNEAQ (reference sequence). In DNA form, the CDR3 reads TGTGCCAGCAGCCTCGGGACAGCCGACAATCAGCCCCAGCATTTT. Translation gives CASSLGTADNQPQHF.

CDR3: CASSISPRQRGDGYTF. DNA of the CDR3: TGTGCCAGTAGTATATCCCCGAGACAGCGAGGGGATGGCTACACCTTC. The J gene is TRBJ1-2, the V gene TRBV19; tentatively, D is TRBD1 (5 bases). V was pared by 2 bases and J by 6 bases, with 19 bases between. Germline loops: CDR1 LNHDA, CDR2 SQIVND (reference sequence). The CDR3 contains 16 residues.

The table lists this clone with a count of one. The rearrangement uses TRBV27 and TRBJ1-5, with TRBD1 as a possible D gene (5 bases). Per germline, CDR1 MNHEY and CDR2 SMNVEV (reference sequence). The CDR3 spans 13 residues. With 5 bases removed from V and 6 bases from J, the gap between germline ends came to 11 bases. The CDR3 DNA is TGTGCCAGCAGTATCGGACAAAGTCAGCCCCAGCATTTT. Protein product: CASSIGQSQPQHF.

This clone occurred once. J is TRBJ2-5 and V is TRBV7-2; 9 bases are a match to TRBD2. The CDR3 is 13 residues long. After removal of 6 bases from V and 7 bases from J, the junction contained 6 bases not matched to a gene. The germline gives CDR1 SGHTA, CDR2 FQGNSA. The CDR3 sequence is CASSGTSSLTQYF. The DNA of the CDR3 is TGTGCCAGCAGTGGGACTAGCAGCCTGACCCAGTACTTC.

The V and J genes are TRBV10-3 and TRBJ2-7, with 7 nucleotides matching TRBD1. J gave up 6 bases and V 5 bases, and 7 bases lay outside the gene matches. CDR1 and CDR2 (germline): ENHRY, SYGVKD. This CDR3 has 13 amino acids. The CDR3 region is CAISLGQVGEQYF. The CDR3 bases are TGTGCCATCAGTCTCGGACAGGTCGGCGAGCAGTACTTC.

This chain joins TRBV18 and TRBJ2-5, with 10 bases identical to TRBD1. TRBJ2-7 matches the DNA end more closely, so the J call is doubtful. The CDR3 covers 15 residues. Germline V gives CDR1 KGHSH, CDR2 LQKENI. The CDR3 coding sequence is TGTGCCAGCTCACCATGGGGACAGGGGACCCACGAGCAGTACTTC. As protein: CASSPWGQGTHEQYF.

The chain combines TRBV19 with TRBJ1-5; TRBD1 aligns across 7 bases. The V and J ends lost 7 bases and 4 bases, in that order; junction bases with no gene match: 7. The CDR3 has 14 amino acids. Germline CDR1 LNHDA, CDR2 SQIVND (reference sequence). The CDR3 DNA reads TGTGCCAGTATAGAGAGGACAGGTAATCAGCCCCAGCATTTT. Residues: CASIERTGNQPQHF.

The V and J genes are TRBV5-1 and TRBJ2-3; a weak D match, TRBD2 (6 bases). The germline CDR1 and CDR2 sequences are SGHRS and YFSETQ. This CDR3 is 16 amino acids long. V lost 1 base, J lost 2 bases, and 14 bases lay in between. The CDR3 region is CASSLFGGTSTDTQYF. In nucleotides, the CDR3 is TGCGCCAGCAGCTTGTTTGGCGGGACCTCCACAGATACGCAGTATTTT. The full variable domain, with the rest looked up from reference TRBV5-1 and TRBJ2-3, is KAGVTQTPRYLIKTRGQQVTLSCSPISGHRSVSWYQQTPGQGLQFLFEYFSETQRNKGNFPGRFSGRQFSNSRSEMNVSTLELGDSALYLCASSLFGGTSTDTQYFGPGTRLTVL.

The rearrangement links TRBV28 to TRBJ2-1; no clear D gene. V lost 11 bases, J lost 7 bases, and 12 bases lay in between. Germline V gives CDR1 MDHEN, CDR2 SYDVKM. CDR3 length: 11 residues. The CDR3 protein is CACGAGNEQFF. CDR3 nucleotides: TGTGCCTGCGGCGCTGGGAATGAGCAGTTCTTC.

This sequence joins TRBV27 and TRBJ1-1; D call uncertain. The V end was cut by 1 base, the J end by 2 bases, with 5 bases between. CDR1 is MNHEY and CDR2 is SMNVEV in the germline V gene (reference sequence). This CDR3 comprises 13 residues. DNA of the CDR3: TGTGCCAGCAGTTTATTAGTTAACACTGAAGCTTTCTTT. This codes for CASSLLVNTEAFF.

V usage is TRBV19 and J usage is TRBJ2-2; 12 bases are a match to TRBD2. V was pared by 4 bases and J by 6 bases, with 12 bases of the junction left unmatched. Germline lookup yields CDR1 LNHDA and CDR2 SQIVND (reference sequence). The CDR3 covers 18 residues. CDR3 loop: CASSTPPSSGRGPGELFF. The CDR3 region has the DNA TGTGCCAGTAGTACGCCCCCTTCTAGCGGGAGGGGGCCCGGGGAGCTGTTTTTT.

The V gene is TRBV28, the J gene TRBJ2-5, with D tentatively TRBD2 (8 bases). V gave up 6 bases and J gave up 2 bases, with 16 bases separating them. There are 15 residues in the CDR3. The germline gives CDR1 MDHEN, CDR2 SYDVKM. The CDR3 bases are TGTGCCAGCAGCCTGGGACAGCGGGGGCAAGAGACCCAGTACTTC. Encoded protein: CASSLGQRGQETQYF.